Shown below are 4 T cell receptor beta chains from a single sample sequenced in a study of blood T cell repertoires in COVID-19. The data were produced by immunoSEQ multiplex PCR, yet TCRdb's version contains in-frame clones alone and is incomplete. The sample yields 95,000 to 150,000 clones, roughly 90% seen once. Sequenced sample: peripheral blood. The source of these receptors is a middle-aged man with acute or convalescent COVID-19.

The rearrangement links TRBV7-2 to TRBJ2-2; 12 positions agree with TRBD2. This CDR3 comprises 17 residues. CDR1 SGHTA and CDR2 FQGNSA come from the germline V gene. The J segment lost 2 bases and the V segment lost 4 bases, leaving 5 bases of the junction unmatched. The CDR3 here is CASSSLGLAGNTGELFF. The CDR3 DNA is TGTGCCAGCAGCTCGTTGGGACTAGCGGGCAACACCGGGGAGCTGTTTTTT.

The rearrangement joins TRBV30 to TRBJ2-7; unclear D gene. Trimming pared 1 base from V and 3 bases from J, leaving 10 bases between. The length of the CDR3 is 13 residues. Germline-derived CDR1 and CDR2 are GTSNPN and SVGIG (reference sequence). The CDR3 loop reads CAWSGLEDYEQYF. The CDR3 DNA reads as TGTGCCTGGAGTGGGTTAGAGGACTACGAGCAGTACTTC.

This chain connects TRBV11-3 to TRBJ2-1; 11 nucleotides align to TRBD2. V trimming: 1 base; J trimming: 7 bases; junction bases outside the gene matches: 3. The germline CDR1 and CDR2 sequences are SGHNT and YENEEA. This CDR3 has 15 residues. The CDR3 DNA reads TGTGCCAGCAGCTTAGCTAGCGGGGGGCCGAATGAGCAGTTCTTC. Translation gives CASSLASGGPNEQFF. Full variable domain (remainder filled in from reference TRBV11-3 and TRBJ2-1): EAGVVQSPRYKIIEKKQPVAFWCNPISGHNTLYWYLQNLGQGPELLIRYENEEAVDDSQLPKDRFSAERLKGVDSTLKIQPAELGDSAVYLCASSLASGGPNEQFFGPGTRLTVL.

The chain recombines TRBV15 with TRBJ1-1, with 7 bases matching TRBD1. The CDR3 length is 16 residues. Per germline, CDR1 LNHNV and CDR2 YYDKDF (reference sequence). Losses at the gene ends were 4 bases for V and 4 bases for J; bases not matched to a gene: 12. The CDR3 is CATSTGRPNRGTEAFF. The CDR3 DNA follows: TGTGCCACCAGCACCGGGAGACCCAACAGGGGCACTGAAGCTTTCTTT. The full variable domain, in which reference TRBV15 and TRBJ1-1 provide the parts outside the CDR3, is DAMVIQNPRYQVTQFGKPVTLSCSQTLNHNVMYWYQQKSSQAPKLLFHYYDKDFNNEADTPDNFQSRRPNTSFCFLDIRSPGLGDTAMYLCATSTGRPNRGTEAFFGQGTRLTVV.